The 8 T cell receptor beta chains listed next were all sequenced from one sample in a study of tumor-infiltrating lymphocytes in primary liver carcinoma. Without any cell sorting, about 19-32 mg of bulk tissue yielded co-extracted RNA and DNA. Total RNA amounting to roughly 0.5 ug was the source from which TCR beta cDNA was made with a constant-region primer. Researchers made the TCR beta libraries by running three nested multiplex PCR rounds with slightly modified ARM-PCR. With TRBV1-TRBV30 forward primers and a C-beta reverse primer, the first two PCR rounds were run for roughly 9 cycles each. One entry per CDR3 protein results from TCRdb running MiXCR on the multiplex PCR reads. The table lists approximately 190,000 distinct CDR3 sequences, about 85% of them singletons, with 15% to 20% in the top ten. Sequencing was done on a sample of tumor tissue from primary liver carcinoma. Receptor source: a man aged 35-49 years with primary liver carcinoma and hepatitis B virus infection.

The CDR3 region has the DNA TGTGCCAGCAGCGTAGAAGGATGGGGTGAGAATGGCTACACCTTC. Protein product: CASSVEGWGENGYTF. This rearrangement joins TRBV9 to TRBJ1-2; D ambiguous. From germline, CDR1 is SGDLS and CDR2 YYNGEE. Trimming pared 0 bases from V and 6 bases from J, leaving 15 bases between. The CDR3 is 15 amino acids.

Comment on this clonotype: At one boundary the junction diverges from the germline segment, which might be a read error. This chain joins TRBV20-1 and TRBJ2-7; D tentatively fits TRBD1 or TRBD2 (5 bases each). The CDR3 sequence is 13 residues long. Germline V gene data show CDR1 as DFQATT and CDR2 as SNEGSKA (reference sequence). CDR3 DNA: TGCAGTGCCCTCCGGGACGGAGCCTACGAGCAGAACTTC. The encoded protein is CSALRDGAYEQNF.

Worth noting for this clonotype: Sequence at one end of the junction differs from germline and may be a read error. The chain combines TRBV28 with TRBJ2-7; D remains ambiguous. The CDR3 has 15 residues. Germline CDR1 MDHEN, CDR2 SYDVKM. In DNA form, the CDR3 reads TGTACCAGCAGTTATGCTACAGCATTCTCCTACGAGCAGTACTTC. Translated, it gives CTSSYATAFSYEQYF.

A note on this clonotype: Given a much more abundant clone one base away, this may be a read error. The chain combines TRBV5-1 with TRBJ2-7; D possibly corresponds to TRBD1 (6 bases). The germline V gene has CDR1 SGHRS and CDR2 YFSETQ. This CDR3 has 13 amino acids. The CDR3 reads CAGSLDRNYEQYF. The DNA of the CDR3 is TGCGCCGGCAGCCTAGACAGGAACTACGAGCAGTACTTC.

A remark on this clonotype: It is likely a read error, because the conserved phenylalanine at the end of the CDR3 is missing. The rearrangement uses TRBV4-1 and TRBJ2-5; perhaps TRBD1 as D (7 bases). This CDR3 region has 15 residues. Looked up from germline, CDR1 is MGHRA and CDR2 is YSYEKL. V lost 3 bases and J 1 base, leaving 12 bases between the germline ends. The chain's CDR3 is CASSHAGQTQETQYL. The CDR3 bases are TGCGCCAGCAGCCATGCGGGACAGACCCAAGAGACCCAGTACTTG.

In the case of this clonotype: Because it lacks the conserved phenylalanine or tryptophan at the end, this CDR3 is likely a read error. The rearrangement uses TRBV5-4 and TRBJ2-5, with D possibly matching TRBD1 (7 bases). V lost 4 bases and J lost 2, with 18 bases in between. The CDR3 totals 16 residues. Germline assignment: CDR1 SGHNT and CDR2 YYREEE (reference sequence). CDR3 residues: CASSRGRQGVQETQYV. In DNA form, the CDR3 reads TGTGCCAGCAGCCGGGGGCGTCAGGGGGTTCAAGAGACCCAGTACGTC.

On this clonotype: A read error is likely, as this CDR3 ends without the conserved phenylalanine or tryptophan. Here the CDR3 reads CASSDGGATQYL. The CDR3 DNA reads as TGTGCCAGCAGTGATGGGGGAGCTACACAGTATTTA. The rearrangement uses TRBV6-1 and TRBJ2-3; either TRBD1 or TRBD2 may fit D (5 bases each). This CDR3 is 12 amino acids long. Deletions cut 3 bases from V and 12 bases from J, with 13 bases between. Looked up from germline, CDR1 is MNHNS and CDR2 is SASEGT.

As concerns this clonotype: One end of the junction does not line up with germline, which may come from a read error. V gene TRBV29-1 combines with J gene TRBJ2-3; 8 bases fit TRBD2. The CDR3 runs to 19 residues. CDR1 SQVTM and CDR2 ANQGSEA come from the germline V gene. CDR3 protein: CSVEERKIEAGEITDTHYF. The CDR3 bases are TGCAGCGTTGAAGAGCGAAAAATAGAAGCGGGAGAGATCACAGATACGCATTATTTT.